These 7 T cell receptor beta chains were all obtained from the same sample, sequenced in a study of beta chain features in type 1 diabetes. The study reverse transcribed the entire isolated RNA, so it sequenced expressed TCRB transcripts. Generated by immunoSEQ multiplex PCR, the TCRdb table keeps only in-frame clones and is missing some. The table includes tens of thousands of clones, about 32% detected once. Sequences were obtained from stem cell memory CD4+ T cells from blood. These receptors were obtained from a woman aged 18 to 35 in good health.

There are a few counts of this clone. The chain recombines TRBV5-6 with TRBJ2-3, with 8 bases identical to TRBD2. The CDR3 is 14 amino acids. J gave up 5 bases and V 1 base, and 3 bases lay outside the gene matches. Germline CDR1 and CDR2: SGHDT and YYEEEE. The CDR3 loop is CASSLLAGKDTQYF. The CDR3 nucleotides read TGTGCCAGCAGCTTGTTAGCGGGGAAAGATACGCAGTATTTT.

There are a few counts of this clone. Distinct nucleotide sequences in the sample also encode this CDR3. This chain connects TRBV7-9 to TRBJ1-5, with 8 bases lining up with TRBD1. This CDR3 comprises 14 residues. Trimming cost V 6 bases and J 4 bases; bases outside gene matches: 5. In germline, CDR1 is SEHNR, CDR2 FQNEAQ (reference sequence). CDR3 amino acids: CASSPGGGNQPQHF. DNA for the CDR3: TGTGCCAGCAGTCCAGGGGGCGGGAATCAGCCCCAGCATTTT.

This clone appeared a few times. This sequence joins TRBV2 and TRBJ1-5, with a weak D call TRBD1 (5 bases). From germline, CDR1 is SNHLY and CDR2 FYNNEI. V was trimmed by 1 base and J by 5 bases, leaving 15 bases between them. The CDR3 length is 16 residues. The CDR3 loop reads CASSEELQGLDQPQHF. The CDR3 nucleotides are TGTGCCAGCAGTGAAGAACTGCAGGGCTTGGATCAGCCCCAGCATTTT.

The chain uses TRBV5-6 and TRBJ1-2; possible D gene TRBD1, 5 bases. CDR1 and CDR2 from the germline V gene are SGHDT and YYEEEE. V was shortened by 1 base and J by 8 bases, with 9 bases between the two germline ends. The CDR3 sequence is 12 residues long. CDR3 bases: TGTGCCAGCAGCTTGAGGTACAGGGGCTACACCTTC. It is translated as CASSLRYRGYTF.

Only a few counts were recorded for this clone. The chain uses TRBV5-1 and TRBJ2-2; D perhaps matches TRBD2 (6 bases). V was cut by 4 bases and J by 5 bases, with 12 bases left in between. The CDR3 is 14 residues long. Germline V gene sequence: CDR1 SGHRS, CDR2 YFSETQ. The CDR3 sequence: CASSQGTDTGELFF. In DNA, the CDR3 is TGCGCCAGCAGCCAAGGGACTGATACCGGGGAGCTGTTTTTT.

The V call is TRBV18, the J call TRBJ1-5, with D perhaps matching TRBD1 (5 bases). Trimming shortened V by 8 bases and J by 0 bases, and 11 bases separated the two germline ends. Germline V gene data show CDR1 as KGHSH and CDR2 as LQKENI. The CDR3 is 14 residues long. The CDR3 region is CASAMGGSNQPQHF. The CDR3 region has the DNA TGTGCCAGCGCCATGGGGGGTAGCAATCAGCCCCAGCATTTT.

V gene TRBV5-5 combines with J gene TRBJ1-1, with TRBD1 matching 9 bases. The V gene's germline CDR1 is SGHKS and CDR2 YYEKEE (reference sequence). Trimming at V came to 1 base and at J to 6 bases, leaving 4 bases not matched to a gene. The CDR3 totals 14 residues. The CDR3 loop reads CASSLTGGRPEAFF. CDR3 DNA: TGTGCCAGCAGCTTGACAGGGGGCAGGCCTGAAGCTTTCTTT.